One and the same sample provided the 25 T cell receptor beta chains below, sequenced in a study of cytomegalovirus exposure and HLA in healthy donors. 60 Vbeta and 13 Jbeta primers were used in PCR. Some clones are missing from TCRdb's copy, which holds only in-frame ones; the method was immunoSEQ multiplex PCR. The sample lists approximately 44,000 clones, under 65% occurring once. Specimen: PBMCs. These receptors originate from a human donor in good health.

The rearrangement joins TRBV5-6 to TRBJ2-7; no definite D call. Per the germline V gene, CDR1 is SGHDT and CDR2 is YYEEEE. Deletions cut 5 bases from V and 7 bases from J, with 16 bases between. This CDR3 has 13 amino acids. DNA for the CDR3: TGTGCCAGCAGACCCCGTTGGAGTTCTGAGCAGTACTTC. Amino acid sequence: CASRPRWSSEQYF.

The chain couples TRBV29-1 to TRBJ2-7, with D maybe TRBD1 (5 bases). The CDR3 has 13 amino acids. The V and J ends lost 4 bases and 6 bases respectively, with 16 bases between them. Germline assignment: CDR1 SQVTM and CDR2 ANQGSEA. The CDR3 DNA follows: TGCAGCGTTGCCCAGGGCCGAGGTGGCGAGCAGTACTTC. Protein sequence: CSVAQGRGGEQYF.

The chain links TRBV5-1 to TRBJ2-2; D perhaps matches TRBD2 (6 bases). Germline V gene data show CDR1 as SGHRS and CDR2 as YFSETQ. Trimming shortened V by 4 bases and J by 3 bases, and 13 bases separated the two germline ends. The CDR3 is made up of 15 amino acids. As DNA, the CDR3 is TGCGCCAGCAGCCGGGCCCCGGGGGACACCGGGGAGCTGTTTTTT. Amino acid sequence: CASSRAPGDTGELFF.

The chain combines TRBV6-1 with TRBJ1-1, with TRBD1 identical over 11 bases. Germline lookup yields CDR1 MNHNS and CDR2 SASEGT. V gave up 7 bases and J gave up 3 bases; unmatched junction bases: 1. The CDR3 is made up of 13 amino acids. CDR3 in DNA: TGTGCCAGCAAGGGACAGGGGGACACTGAAGCTTTCTTT. As protein: CASKGQGDTEAFF.

The V and J genes are TRBV4-1 and TRBJ2-3; D is perhaps TRBD2 (6 bases). This CDR3 is built from 16 residues. The germline V gene has CDR1 MGHRA and CDR2 YSYEKL. Trimming shortened V by 0 bases and J by 11 bases, and 21 bases separated the two germline ends. CDR3 amino acids: CASSQDKAGTVRGQYF. In DNA form, the CDR3 reads TGCGCCAGCAGCCAAGATAAGGCGGGGACCGTCCGGGGGCAGTATTTT.

The chain combines TRBV2 with TRBJ1-6; D is uncertain. The V end lost 5 bases, the J end lost 7 bases, and 9 bases lay between the germline ends. This CDR3 comprises 13 residues. Germline V lookup: CDR1 SNHLY, CDR2 FYNNEI. CDR3 nucleotide sequence: TGTGCCAGCAGTAACAGAGAGAATTCACCCCTCCACTTT. Translated: CASSNRENSPLHF.

This clone was seen only a few times. The CDR3 nucleotides read TGTGCCAGCAGTATTTCCGGGACAGGGATATACGAGCAGTACTTC. Translated, it gives CASSISGTGIYEQYF. The chain employs TRBV28 and TRBJ2-7; 9 bases match TRBD1. The CDR3 extends over 15 amino acids. The J segment lost 4 bases and the V segment lost 5 bases, leaving 9 bases of the junction unmatched. Per the germline V gene, CDR1 is MDHEN and CDR2 is SYDVKM.

This clone has a single count. The J gene is TRBJ2-1, the V gene TRBV5-1, with unresolved D. V lost 0 bases and J lost 10, with 14 bases in between. Germline V CDR1 and CDR2: SGHRS, YFSETQ. The CDR3 extends over 14 amino acids. The CDR3 protein is CASSLERSAREQFF. CDR3 in DNA: TGCGCCAGCAGCTTGGAGCGCTCCGCAAGAGAGCAGTTCTTC.

This chain links TRBV29-1 with TRBJ1-2; 8 nucleotides match TRBD1. Germline CDR1 SQVTM, CDR2 ANQGSEA. The CDR3 extends over 18 amino acids. The J segment lost 4 bases and the V segment lost 0 bases, leaving 16 bases of the junction unmatched. The CDR3 loop is CSVEDIVRTGFIGYGYTF. The CDR3 DNA reads as TGCAGCGTTGAAGATATAGTCCGGACAGGGTTCATCGGCTATGGCTACACCTTC.

This clone was recorded a few times. The chain couples TRBV30 to TRBJ2-1; D may be TRBD2 (6 bases). Germline V gives CDR1 GTSNPN, CDR2 SVGIG (reference sequence). The CDR3 loop spans 13 amino acids. Between the trimmed V and J ends, which lost 2 bases and 2 bases, there was a span of 7 bases. In nucleotides, the CDR3 is TGTGCCTGGAGTCGGACTACCTACAATGAGCAGTTCTTC. Residues: CAWSRTTYNEQFF.

DNA for the CDR3: TGTGCCAGCAGCAAAAGGGACAGGGGTAACGTGATGTGTGGCTACACCTTC. This translates into CASSKRDRGNVMCGYTF. The genes are TRBV21-1 and TRBJ1-2; TRBD1 was called by the table and not checked on the DNA. TRBV21-1 is a listed pseudogene. The CDR3 spans 17 residues.

The chain joins TRBV9 to TRBJ1-2; 7 nucleotides align to TRBD1. V lost 0 bases, J lost 3 bases, and 2 bases stayed unmatched. Germline lookup yields CDR1 SGDLS and CDR2 YYNGEE. The CDR3 has 14 residues. CDR3 bases: TGTGCCAGCAGCGTAGGAGGGGGCGACTATGGCTACACCTTC. Protein sequence: CASSVGGGDYGYTF.

J is TRBJ1-6 and V is TRBV6-5, with D possibly TRBD1 on 5 matching bases. The CDR3 sequence is 15 residues long. Germline CDR1 is MNHEY and CDR2 is SVGAGI. V lost 2 bases and J lost 7, with 12 bases in between. CDR3 amino acids: CASSYRQGTNSPLHF. The DNA for the CDR3 is TGTGCCAGCAGTTACCGGCAGGGTACGAATTCACCCCTCCACTTT.

As regards this clone: One end of the junction fails to match germline, which may point to a read error. The J gene is TRBJ1-2, the V gene TRBV7-9; 7 bases fit TRBD1. The CDR3 totals 15 residues. CDR1 is SEHNR, CDR2 FQNEAQ, per germline (reference sequence). CDR3 sequence (DNA): TGTGCCAGCAGCTTCGGGACAGCACCTAACTCTGGCTACACCTTC. Amino acids: CASSFGTAPNSGYTF. The variable domain in full, with the rest retrieved from reference TRBV7-9 and TRBJ1-2, is DTGVSQNPRHKITKRGQNVTFRCDPISEHNRLYWYRQTLGQGPEFLTYFQNEAQLEKSRLLSDRFSAERPKGSFSTLEIQRTEQGDSAMYLCASSFGTAPNSGYTFGSGTRLTVV.

The V and J genes are TRBV7-8 and TRBJ2-5; D call uncertain. The CDR3 has 13 amino acids. V lost 5 bases to trimming and J lost 2 bases, with 9 bases between them. The germline gives CDR1 SGHVS, CDR2 FQNEAQ. The CDR3 coding sequence is TGTGCCAGCAGCCTTCTATTACAAGAGACCCAGTACTTC. Its protein product is CASSLLLQETQYF.

This clone came up a few times. This rearrangement joins TRBV7-2 to TRBJ2-1, with TRBD1 as a possible D gene (5 bases). The CDR3 runs 14 residues. V was clipped by 3 bases and J by 4 bases, with 10 bases between them. Germline lookup yields CDR1 SGHTA and CDR2 FQGNSA. The CDR3: CASSFIAGYNEQFF. The CDR3 coding sequence is TGTGCCAGCAGCTTTATCGCAGGGTACAATGAGCAGTTCTTC.

This sequence joins TRBV11-3 and TRBJ2-3; tentatively, D is TRBD2 (6 bases). The germline gives CDR1 SGHNT, CDR2 YENEEA. The length of the CDR3 is 14 residues. The V gene lost 0 bases and the J gene lost 3 bases, with 7 bases spanning the gap. The CDR3 loop is CASSLDGGTDTQYF. CDR3 DNA: TGTGCCAGCAGCTTAGATGGGGGGACAGATACGCAGTATTTT.

This rearrangement joins TRBV19 to TRBJ2-7, with D possibly TRBD2 on 7 matching bases. The CDR3 is 13 residues long. CDR1 LNHDA and CDR2 SQIVND come from the germline V gene (reference sequence). V was trimmed by 5 bases and J by 4 bases, leaving 12 bases between them. The CDR3 here is CASSAGAGYEQYF. DNA of the CDR3: TGTGCCAGTAGTGCGGGGGCCGGGTACGAGCAGTACTTC.

The chain has TRBV28 and TRBJ1-3; D is possibly TRBD1 (5 bases). Per germline, CDR1 MDHEN and CDR2 SYDVKM. The CDR3 contains 16 residues. Trimming removed 0 bases from V and 4 bases from J, with 13 bases in between. CDR3 DNA sequence: TGTGCCAGCAGTTTATGGGGAGGGGTTGCGGGAAACACCATATATTTT. Translated, it gives CASSLWGGVAGNTIYF.

The table lists this clone with a count of one. The chain uses TRBV9 and TRBJ1-4; D is possibly TRBD1 (5 bases). This CDR3 contains 14 residues. Germline CDR1 and CDR2: SGDLS and YYNGEE. Trimming took off 3 bases at V and 0 bases at J, with 6 bases between the two ends. The CDR3 DNA follows: TGTGCCAGCAGCGCCAGGGCAACTAATGAAAAACTGTTTTTT. This gives the protein CASSARATNEKLFF.

This sequence joins TRBV5-1 and TRBJ1-3; the D is unclear. V was cut by 1 base and J by 4 bases, with 12 bases left in between. The length of the CDR3 is 15 residues. Germline V gene data show CDR1 as SGHRS and CDR2 as YFSETQ. Here the CDR3 reads CASSLPEGSGNTIYF. The CDR3 bases are TGCGCCAGCAGCTTGCCCGAGGGATCGGGAAACACCATATATTTT.

The table lists this clone with a few counts. This chain connects TRBV6-6 to TRBJ2-7; tentative D call: TRBD2 (5 bases). From germline, CDR1 is MNHNY and CDR2 SVGAGI (reference sequence). Trimming cost V 2 bases and J 10 bases, with 12 bases left between them. The CDR3 covers 12 residues. CDR3 coding DNA: TGTGCCAGCAGTTACGAGGGCGAGATTCAGTACTTC. It encodes CASSYEGEIQYF.

This chain uses TRBV7-2 with TRBJ2-5, with TRBD1 as a possible D gene (5 bases). CDR1 and CDR2 (germline): SGHTA, FQGNSA. The length of the CDR3 is 15 residues. The ends were cut back, 3 bases at V and 7 bases at J, with 18 bases in the middle. The CDR3 is CASSFSAGSDATQYF. The CDR3 DNA is TGTGCCAGCAGCTTTTCGGCAGGGTCAGATGCGACCCAGTACTTC.

This clone was counted only a few times. The chain uses TRBV29-1 and TRBJ2-7; TRBD1 matches 12 bases. Germline trimming cut 6 bases from V and 5 bases from J; bases unmatched to any gene: 8. In germline, CDR1 is SQVTM, CDR2 ANQGSEA. This CDR3 has 14 amino acids. The CDR3 nucleotides are TGCAGCGTCACCCGGGGACAGGGGGCCGACGAGCAGTACTTC. Amino acid sequence: CSVTRGQGADEQYF.

The V and J genes are TRBV19 and TRBJ2-7; TRBD2 matches at 9 bases. The germline gives CDR1 LNHDA, CDR2 SQIVND (reference sequence). The CDR3 loop spans 14 amino acids. V lost 3 bases and J lost 7; bases outside the gene matches: 7. CDR3 DNA sequence: TGTGCCAGTAGTATTCGGCGGGGGGGCGGAGAGCAGTACTTC. It encodes CASSIRRGGGEQYF.